This T cell receptor (beta chain) was recovered during a study of Ad26.COV2.S vaccination and SARS-CoV-2 variants. In the case of this clone: The target antigen is unknown.

Specified treatment: roughly 19 received Ad26.COV2.S at low or high dose, single or two shots; 5 received placebo; per-sample allocation not given. Sampling was done on day 63 after the first vaccine or placebo injection. The donor was a Boston adult aged 18-55 years. The germline V gene has CDR1 MGHRA and CDR2 YSYEKL. CDR3 length: 13 amino acids. V dropped 4 bases and J dropped 3 bases, with 10 bases sitting between them. Measured with immunoSEQ multiplex PCR; TCRdb has only the in-frame clones, and not every one. The table lists hundreds of thousands of clones, about 91% of them singletons. Findings and caveats of the study: Non-spike TCR breadth showed similarity between vaccine and placebo recipients.

The gene calls are TRBV4-1 and TRBJ2-7; perhaps TRBD2 as D (6 bases). The sequencing here drew on peripheral blood, taken in a trial of Ad26.COV2.S vaccine versus placebo. The sequence derives from a person between 18 and 65 years old who received the Ad26.COV2.S COVID-19 vaccine or a placebo. The CDR3 bases are TGCGCCAGCAGCCCTGGGCGGGGCTACGAGCAGTACGTC. It codes for CASSPGRGYEQYV.